Below, 8 T cell receptor beta chains from the same sample are listed, as sequenced in a study of OX40 agonist ivuxolimab in advanced cancers. Method: immunoSEQ multiplex PCR; TCRdb's copy keeps in-frame clones and lacks some. The data hold about 71,000 clones, with around 80% observed a single time. The sample in question was CD4+ or CD8+ T cells sorted from blood, obtained in a trial of the OX40 agonist ivuxolimab. These receptors came from an adult with an advanced solid tumor such as melanoma, head and neck, liver or kidney cancer.

The CDR3 DNA is TGTGCCAGCAGCGTAGCTTCTGAGGATACGCAGTATTTT. It specifies CASSVASEDTQYF. The V and J genes are TRBV9 and TRBJ2-3; no definite D call. Germline CDR1 and CDR2: SGDLS and YYNGEE. V was shortened by 0 bases and J by 6 bases, with 8 bases between the two germline ends. The length of the CDR3 is 13 residues.

This rearrangement joins TRBV7-9 to TRBJ1-5, with a weak D call TRBD1 (6 bases). The CDR3 is 14 residues long. The germline V gene encodes CDR1 SEHNR and CDR2 FQNEAQ (reference sequence). The V gene lost 3 bases and the J gene lost 1 base, with 7 bases spanning the gap. As DNA, the CDR3 is TGTGCCAGCAGCTTCGACAGGAGCAATCAGCCCCAGCATTTT. It codes for CASSFDRSNQPQHF. The entire variable domain, with the rest obtained from reference TRBV7-9 and TRBJ1-5, is as follows: DTGVSQNPRHKITKRGQNVTFRCDPISEHNRLYWYRQTLGQGPEFLTYFQNEAQLEKSRLLSDRFSAERPKGSFSTLEIQRTEQGDSAMYLCASSFDRSNQPQHFGDGTRLSIL.

CDR3 in amino acids: CASSSPLGEQYF. The CDR3 DNA follows: TGTGCCAGCAGCTCGCCTTTGGGGGAGCAGTACTTC. This chain connects TRBV7-9 to TRBJ2-7; D uncertain. V lost 4 bases, J lost 7 bases, and 11 bases lay in between. The germline gives CDR1 SEHNR, CDR2 FQNEAQ (reference sequence). The CDR3 totals 12 residues.

CDR3 protein: CASSRREGRYNEQFF. DNA for the CDR3: TGTGCCAGCAGCCGGAGGGAGGGCCGATACAATGAGCAGTTCTTC. The V call is TRBV7-8, the J call TRBJ2-1, with TRBD2 matching over 7 bases. The CDR3 has 15 amino acids. CDR1 is SGHVS and CDR2 is FQNEAQ in the germline V gene. Trimming cost V 5 bases and J 4 bases; bases outside gene matches: 8.

The chain couples TRBV18 to TRBJ1-6; no reliable D call. Germline values: CDR1 KGHSH, CDR2 LQKENI. The CDR3 runs 15 residues. With 1 base removed from V and 8 bases from J, the gap between germline ends came to 12 bases. The CDR3 region has the DNA TGTGCCAGCTCACCACGGAGGGCGTTGGATTCACCCCTCCACTTT. Its protein product is CASSPRRALDSPLHF.

The J gene is TRBJ1-2, the V gene TRBV28; D ambiguous. The germline gives CDR1 MDHEN, CDR2 SYDVKM. This CDR3 is built from 18 residues. Trimming took off 4 bases at V and 0 bases at J, with 21 bases between the two ends. CDR3 sequence reads: CASSSAFRAQLANYGYTF. The CDR3 nucleotides read TGTGCCAGCAGTTCAGCGTTCCGGGCCCAGTTAGCTAACTATGGCTACACCTTC.

This clone was found once. The J gene is TRBJ1-5, the V gene TRBV19, with D hard to call. The CDR3 length is 13 residues. V was shortened by 0 bases and J by 7 bases, with 7 bases between the two germline ends. Per the germline V gene, CDR1 is LNHDA and CDR2 is SQIVND (reference sequence). CDR3 bases: TGTGCCAGTAGTATAGAGAGTTCCCAGCCCCAGCATTTT. Protein product: CASSIESSQPQHF.

This chain joins TRBV28 and TRBJ2-1; no clear D. This CDR3 region has 10 residues. Germline CDR1 is MDHEN and CDR2 is SYDVKM. V was pared by 3 bases and J by 6 bases, with 0 bases between. The DNA of the CDR3 is TGTGCCAGCAGTTTCAATGAGCAGTTCTTC. This gives the protein CASSFNEQFF.